Following are 7 T cell receptor beta chains from one sample sequenced in a study of T cells expressing NK-cell markers. TCRdb reprocessed the 5' RACE reads, with one entry per CDR3 protein and no DNA. This sample's table reports 250,000 to 300,000 distinct CDR3 sequences. Sample: blood T cells: a sorted CD56 or NKG2C T cell subset, CD4+ or CD8+ T cells, or bulk PBMC T cells (not recorded which). The receptor set was obtained from a woman between 18 and 75 years old in good health.

This rearrangement joins TRBV7-2 to TRBJ1-2. Germline CDR1 SGHTA, CDR2 FQGNSA. The CDR3 totals 14 residues. This CDR3 is CASSLEPEDYGYTF.

The gene calls are TRBV6-2 or TRBV6-3 and TRBJ2-7; TCRdb picks TRBD2, but there is no DNA to check that call. This CDR3 has 16 residues. The germline V gene has CDR1 MNHEY and CDR2 SVGEGT. The CDR3: CASSYRTSGRAHEQYF.

The rearrangement links TRBV7-9 to TRBJ2-1; TCRdb names TRBD2, which stays unverified in the absence of DNA. The germline V gene encodes CDR1 SEHNR and CDR2 FQNEAQ (reference sequence). This CDR3 spans 14 amino acids. Here the CDR3 reads CASSSDSGSNEQFF.

The V and J genes are TRBV9 and TRBJ1-2; TCRdb designates TRBD1, a call that cannot be tested without DNA. CDR1 and CDR2 from the germline V gene are SGDLS and YYNGEE. This CDR3 comprises 13 residues. CDR3 protein: CASSVVPGSGFTF. Full variable domain (outside the CDR3, taken from reference TRBV9 and TRBJ1-2): DSGVTQTPKHLITATGQRVTLRCSPRSGDLSVYWYQQSLDQGLQFLIQYYNGEERAKGNILERFSAQQFPDLHSELNLSSLELGDSALYFCASSVVPGSGFTFGSGTRLTVV.

This CDR3 reads CASSLSLPGWTSGRPYEQYF. The chain uses TRBV5-1 and TRBJ2-7; TCRdb picks TRBD2, but there is no DNA to check that call. Per the germline V gene, CDR1 is SGHRS and CDR2 is YFSETQ. The CDR3 covers 20 residues. The full variable domain, with the rest looked up from reference TRBV5-1 and TRBJ2-7, is KAGVTQTPRYLIKTRGQQVTLSCSPISGHRSVSWYQQTPGQGLQFLFEYFSETQRNKGNFPGRFSGRQFSNSRSEMNVSTLELGDSALYLCASSLSLPGWTSGRPYEQYFGPGTRLTVT.

The chain joins TRBV7-2 to TRBJ1-1. The CDR3 has 13 amino acids. Germline values: CDR1 SGHTA, CDR2 FQGNSA. CDR3: CASSYFGDTEAFF.

This chain joins TRBV7-3 and TRBJ2-1; there is no DNA to check the TCRdb D call of TRBD2. Germline values: CDR1 SGHTA, CDR2 FQGTGA. The CDR3 totals 16 residues. The CDR3 region is CASSIRGSGGRDEQFF.